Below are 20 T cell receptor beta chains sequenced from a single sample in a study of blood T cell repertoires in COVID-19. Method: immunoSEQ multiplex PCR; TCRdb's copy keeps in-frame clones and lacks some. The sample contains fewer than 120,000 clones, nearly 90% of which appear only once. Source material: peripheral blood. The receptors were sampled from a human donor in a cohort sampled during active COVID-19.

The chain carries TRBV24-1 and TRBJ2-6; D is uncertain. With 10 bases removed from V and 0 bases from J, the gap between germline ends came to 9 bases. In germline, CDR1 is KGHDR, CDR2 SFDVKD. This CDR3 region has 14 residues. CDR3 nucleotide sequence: TGTGCCACTGCCGGTAGCTCTGGGGCCAACGTCCTGACTTTC. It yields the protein CATAGSSGANVLTF.

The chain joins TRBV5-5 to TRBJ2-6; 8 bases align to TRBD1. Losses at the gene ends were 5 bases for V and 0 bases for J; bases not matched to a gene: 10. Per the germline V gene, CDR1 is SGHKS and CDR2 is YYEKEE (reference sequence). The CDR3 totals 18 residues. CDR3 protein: CASSRGTGGPSGANVLTF. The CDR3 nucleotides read TGTGCCAGCAGTAGAGGGACAGGAGGACCCTCTGGGGCCAACGTCCTGACTTTC. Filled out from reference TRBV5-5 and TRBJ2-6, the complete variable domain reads DAGVTQSPTHLIKTRGQQVTLRCSPISGHKSVSWYQQVLGQGPQFIFQYYEKEERGRGNFPDRFSARQFPNYSSELNVNALLLGDSALYLCASSRGTGGPSGANVLTFGAGSRLTVL.

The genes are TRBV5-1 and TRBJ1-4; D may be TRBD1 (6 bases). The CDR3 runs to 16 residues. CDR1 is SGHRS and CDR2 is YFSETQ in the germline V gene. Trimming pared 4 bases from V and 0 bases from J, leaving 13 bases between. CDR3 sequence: CASSEADRPTNEKLFF. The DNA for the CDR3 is TGCGCCAGCAGCGAGGCAGACAGGCCAACTAATGAAAAACTGTTTTTT. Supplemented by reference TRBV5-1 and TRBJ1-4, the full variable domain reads KAGVTQTPRYLIKTRGQQVTLSCSPISGHRSVSWYQQTPGQGLQFLFEYFSETQRNKGNFPGRFSGRQFSNSRSEMNVSTLELGDSALYLCASSEADRPTNEKLFFGSGTQLSVL.

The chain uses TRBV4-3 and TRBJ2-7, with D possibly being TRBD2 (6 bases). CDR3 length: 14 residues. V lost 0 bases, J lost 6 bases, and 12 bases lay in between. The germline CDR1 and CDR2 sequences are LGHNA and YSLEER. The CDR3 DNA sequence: TGCGCCAGCAGCCAAGAGAGCCTAGCGTCCGAGCAGTACTTC. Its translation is CASSQESLASEQYF.

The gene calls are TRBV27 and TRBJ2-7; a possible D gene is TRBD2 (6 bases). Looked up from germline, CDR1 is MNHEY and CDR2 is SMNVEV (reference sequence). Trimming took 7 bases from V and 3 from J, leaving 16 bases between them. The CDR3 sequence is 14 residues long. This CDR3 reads CASKRAGLLYEQYF. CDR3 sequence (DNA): TGTGCCAGCAAGAGGGCGGGACTTCTCTACGAGCAGTACTTC.

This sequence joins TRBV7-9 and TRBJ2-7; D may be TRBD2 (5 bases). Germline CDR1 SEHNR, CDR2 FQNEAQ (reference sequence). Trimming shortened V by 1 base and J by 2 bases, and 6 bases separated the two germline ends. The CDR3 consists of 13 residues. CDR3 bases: TGTGCCAGCAGCTTAGGAGGGACCTACGAGCAGTACTTC. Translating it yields CASSLGGTYEQYF.

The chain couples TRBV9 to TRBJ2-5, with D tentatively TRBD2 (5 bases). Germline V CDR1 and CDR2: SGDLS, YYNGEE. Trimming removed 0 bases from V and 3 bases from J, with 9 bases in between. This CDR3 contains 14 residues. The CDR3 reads CASSVGPGEETQYF. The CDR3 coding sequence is TGTGCCAGCAGCGTAGGTCCCGGGGAAGAGACCCAGTACTTC.

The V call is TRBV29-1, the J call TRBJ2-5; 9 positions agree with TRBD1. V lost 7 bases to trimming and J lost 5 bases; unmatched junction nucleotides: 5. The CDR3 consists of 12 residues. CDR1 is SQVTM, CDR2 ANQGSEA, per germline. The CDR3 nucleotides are TGCAGCGCCTCAACAGGGGGCGAGACCCAGTACTTC. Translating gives CSASTGGETQYF.

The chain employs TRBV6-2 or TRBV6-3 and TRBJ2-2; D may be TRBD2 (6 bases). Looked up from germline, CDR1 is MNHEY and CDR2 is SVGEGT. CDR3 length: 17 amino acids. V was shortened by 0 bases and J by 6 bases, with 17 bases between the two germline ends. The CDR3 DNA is TGTGCCAGCAGTTACTCTCCCCGGGAGCCCAATGCCGGGGAGCTGTTTTTT. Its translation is CASSYSPREPNAGELFF.

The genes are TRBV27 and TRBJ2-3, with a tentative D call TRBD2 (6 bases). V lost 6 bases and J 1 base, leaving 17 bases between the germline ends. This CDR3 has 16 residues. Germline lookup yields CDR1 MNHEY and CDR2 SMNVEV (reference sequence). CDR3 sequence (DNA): TGTGCCAGCAGCGCTAAAGCGGGCGTGGGCACAGATACGCAGTATTTT. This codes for CASSAKAGVGTDTQYF.

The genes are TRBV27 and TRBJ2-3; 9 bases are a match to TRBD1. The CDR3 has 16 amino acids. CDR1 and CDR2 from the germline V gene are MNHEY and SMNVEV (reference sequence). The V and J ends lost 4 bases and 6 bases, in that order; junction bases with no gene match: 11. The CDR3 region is CASSSRQGGSFDTQYF. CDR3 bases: TGTGCCAGCAGTTCGCGACAGGGGGGTAGCTTTGATACGCAGTATTTT.

The CDR3 loop is CAISELQGTGDSPLHF. The CDR3 nucleotides are TGTGCCATCAGTGAGTTACAGGGGACAGGGGATTCACCCCTCCACTTT. The rearrangement joins TRBV10-3 to TRBJ1-6; 10 nucleotides agree with TRBD1. The CDR3 contains 16 residues. Per the germline V gene, CDR1 is ENHRY and CDR2 is SYGVKD. Trimming cost V 1 base and J 8 bases; bases outside gene matches: 5.

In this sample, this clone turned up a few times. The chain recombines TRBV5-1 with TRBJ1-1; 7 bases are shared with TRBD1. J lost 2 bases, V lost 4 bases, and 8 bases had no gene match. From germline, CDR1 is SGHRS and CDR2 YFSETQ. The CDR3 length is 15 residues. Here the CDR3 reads CASSPNRDRNTEAFF. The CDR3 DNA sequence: TGCGCCAGCAGCCCAAACCGGGACAGAAACACTGAAGCTTTCTTT.

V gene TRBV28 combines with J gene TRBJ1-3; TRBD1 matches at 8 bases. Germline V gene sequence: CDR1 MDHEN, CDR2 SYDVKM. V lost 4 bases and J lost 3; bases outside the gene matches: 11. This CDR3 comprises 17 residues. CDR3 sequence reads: CASSYSGGQARGNTIYF. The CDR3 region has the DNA TGTGCCAGCAGTTACTCAGGGGGCCAGGCCCGTGGAAACACCATATATTTT.

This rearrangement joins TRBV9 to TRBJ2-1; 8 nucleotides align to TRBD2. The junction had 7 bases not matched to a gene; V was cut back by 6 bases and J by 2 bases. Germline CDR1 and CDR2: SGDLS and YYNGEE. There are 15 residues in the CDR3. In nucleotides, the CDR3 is TGTGCCAGCACCTCAGCGGGGGTGACCTACAATGAGCAGTTCTTC. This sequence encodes CASTSAGVTYNEQFF.

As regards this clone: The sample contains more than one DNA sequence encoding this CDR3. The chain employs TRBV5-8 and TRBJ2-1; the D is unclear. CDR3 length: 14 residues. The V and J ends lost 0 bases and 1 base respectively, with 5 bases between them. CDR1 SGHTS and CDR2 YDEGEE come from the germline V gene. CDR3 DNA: TGTGCCAGCAGCTTGGGCAGTTCCTACAATGAGCAGTTCTTC. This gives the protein CASSLGSSYNEQFF. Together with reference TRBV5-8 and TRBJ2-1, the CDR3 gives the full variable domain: EAGVTQSPTHLIKTRGQQATLRCSPISGHTSVYWYQQALGLGLQFLLWYDEGEERNRGNFPPRFSGRQFPNYSSELNVNALELEDSALYLCASSLGSSYNEQFFGPGTRLTVL.

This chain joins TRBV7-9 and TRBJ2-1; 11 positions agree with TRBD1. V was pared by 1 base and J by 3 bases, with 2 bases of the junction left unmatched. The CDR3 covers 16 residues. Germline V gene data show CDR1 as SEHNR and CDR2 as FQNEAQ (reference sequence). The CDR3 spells CASSLVGTGGYNEQFF. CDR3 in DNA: TGTGCCAGCAGCTTAGTAGGGACAGGGGGCTACAATGAGCAGTTCTTC.

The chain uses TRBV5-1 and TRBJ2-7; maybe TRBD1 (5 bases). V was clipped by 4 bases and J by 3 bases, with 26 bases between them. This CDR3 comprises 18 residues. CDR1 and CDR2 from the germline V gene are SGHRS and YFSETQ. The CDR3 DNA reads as TGCGCCAGCAGCCCCTCCCCGCAGGGTGTATTCCGGAGCTACGAGCAGTACTTC. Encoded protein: CASSPSPQGVFRSYEQYF. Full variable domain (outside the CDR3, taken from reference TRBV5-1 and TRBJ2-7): KAGVTQTPRYLIKTRGQQVTLSCSPISGHRSVSWYQQTPGQGLQFLFEYFSETQRNKGNFPGRFSGRQFSNSRSEMNVSTLELGDSALYLCASSPSPQGVFRSYEQYFGPGTRLTVT.

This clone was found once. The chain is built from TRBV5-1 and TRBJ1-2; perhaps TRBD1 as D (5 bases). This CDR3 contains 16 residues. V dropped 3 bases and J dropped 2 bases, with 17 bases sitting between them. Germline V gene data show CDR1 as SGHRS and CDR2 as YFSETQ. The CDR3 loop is CASSWDPWGGNYGYTF. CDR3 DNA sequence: TGCGCCAGCAGCTGGGACCCTTGGGGGGGGAACTATGGCTACACCTTC. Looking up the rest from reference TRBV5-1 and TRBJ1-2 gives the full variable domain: KAGVTQTPRYLIKTRGQQVTLSCSPISGHRSVSWYQQTPGQGLQFLFEYFSETQRNKGNFPGRFSGRQFSNSRSEMNVSTLELGDSALYLCASSWDPWGGNYGYTFGSGTRLTVV.

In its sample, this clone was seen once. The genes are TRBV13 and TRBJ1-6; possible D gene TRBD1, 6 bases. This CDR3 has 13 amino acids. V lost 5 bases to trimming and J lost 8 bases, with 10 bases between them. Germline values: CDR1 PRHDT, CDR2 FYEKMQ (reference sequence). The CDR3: CASSPSGDSPLHF. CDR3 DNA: TGTGCCAGCAGCCCCTCAGGGGATTCACCCCTCCACTTT.